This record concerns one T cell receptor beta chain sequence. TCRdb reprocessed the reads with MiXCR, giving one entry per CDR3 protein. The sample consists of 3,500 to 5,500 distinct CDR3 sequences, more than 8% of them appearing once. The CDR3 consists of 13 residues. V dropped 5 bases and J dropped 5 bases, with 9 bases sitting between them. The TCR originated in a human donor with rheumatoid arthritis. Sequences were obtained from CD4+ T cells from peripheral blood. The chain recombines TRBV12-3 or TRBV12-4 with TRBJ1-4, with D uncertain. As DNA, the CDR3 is TGTGCCAGCAGTATGGGCGTAAATGAAAAACTGTTTTTT. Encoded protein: CASSMGVNEKLFF.